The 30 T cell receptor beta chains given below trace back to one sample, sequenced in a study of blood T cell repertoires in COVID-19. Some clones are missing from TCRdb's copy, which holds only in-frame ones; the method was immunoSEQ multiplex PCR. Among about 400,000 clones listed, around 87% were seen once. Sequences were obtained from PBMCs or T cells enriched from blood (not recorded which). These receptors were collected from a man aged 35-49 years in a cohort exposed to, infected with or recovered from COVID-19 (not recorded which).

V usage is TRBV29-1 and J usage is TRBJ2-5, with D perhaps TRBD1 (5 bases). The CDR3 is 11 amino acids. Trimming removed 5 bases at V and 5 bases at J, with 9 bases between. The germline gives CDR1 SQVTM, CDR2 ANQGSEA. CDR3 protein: CSVQGSETQYF. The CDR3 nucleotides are TGCAGCGTTCAGGGCAGCGAGACCCAGTACTTC.

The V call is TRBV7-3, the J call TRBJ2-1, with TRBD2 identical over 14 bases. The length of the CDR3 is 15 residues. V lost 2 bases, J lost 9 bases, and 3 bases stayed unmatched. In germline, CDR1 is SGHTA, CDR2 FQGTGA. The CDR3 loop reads CASSLGTSGSFEQFF. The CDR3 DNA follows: TGTGCCAGCAGCTTAGGGACTAGCGGGAGTTTTGAGCAGTTCTTC.

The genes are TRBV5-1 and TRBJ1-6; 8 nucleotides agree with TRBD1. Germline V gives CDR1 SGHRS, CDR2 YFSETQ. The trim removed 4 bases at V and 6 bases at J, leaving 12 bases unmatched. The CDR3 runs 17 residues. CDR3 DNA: TGCGCCAGCAGCCCTTTATCTGTAGGACAGGGTAATTCACCCCTCCACTTT. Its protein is CASSPLSVGQGNSPLHF.

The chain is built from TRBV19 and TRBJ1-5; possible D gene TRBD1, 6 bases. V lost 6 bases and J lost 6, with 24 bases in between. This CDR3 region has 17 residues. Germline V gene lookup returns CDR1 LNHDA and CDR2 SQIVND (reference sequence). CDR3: CASSNLMGSGGLQPQHF. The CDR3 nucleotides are TGTGCCAGTAGCAACTTAATGGGGTCTGGGGGCCTTCAGCCCCAGCATTTT.

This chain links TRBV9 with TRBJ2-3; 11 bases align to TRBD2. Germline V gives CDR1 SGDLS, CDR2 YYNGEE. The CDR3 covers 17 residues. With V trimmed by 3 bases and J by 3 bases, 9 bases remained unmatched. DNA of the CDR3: TGTGCCAGCAGCGGCCTTCTAGCGGGAGGAAGTACAGATACGCAGTATTTT. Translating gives CASSGLLAGGSTDTQYF.

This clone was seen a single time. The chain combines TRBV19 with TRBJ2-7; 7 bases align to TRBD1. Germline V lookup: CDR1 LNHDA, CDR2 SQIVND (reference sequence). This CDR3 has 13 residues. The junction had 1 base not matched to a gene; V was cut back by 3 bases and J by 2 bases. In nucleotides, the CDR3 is TGTGCCAGTAGTATCGGGACAGCCTACGAGCAGTACTTC. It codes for CASSIGTAYEQYF.

CDR3 nucleotide sequence: TGTGCCAGCAGTGCCCCGGGGGCCTACGAGCAGTACTTC. This gives the protein CASSAPGAYEQYF. V gene TRBV28 combines with J gene TRBJ2-7; tentatively, D is TRBD2 (6 bases). Germline V gives CDR1 MDHEN, CDR2 SYDVKM. The CDR3 contains 13 residues. With 5 bases removed from V and 2 bases from J, the gap between germline ends came to 10 bases.

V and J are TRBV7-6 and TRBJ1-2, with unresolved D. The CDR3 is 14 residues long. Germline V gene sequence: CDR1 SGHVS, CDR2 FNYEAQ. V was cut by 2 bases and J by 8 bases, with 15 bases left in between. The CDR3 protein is CASSLMRERGGYTF. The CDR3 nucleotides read TGTGCCAGCAGCTTAATGAGGGAGAGAGGAGGCTACACCTTC.

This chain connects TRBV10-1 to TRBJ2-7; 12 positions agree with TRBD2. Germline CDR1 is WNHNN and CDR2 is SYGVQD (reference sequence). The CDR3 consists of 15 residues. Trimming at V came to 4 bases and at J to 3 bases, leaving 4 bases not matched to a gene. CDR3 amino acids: CASSGWTSGNYEQYF. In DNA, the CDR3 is TGCGCCAGCAGTGGATGGACTAGCGGGAACTACGAGCAGTACTTC.

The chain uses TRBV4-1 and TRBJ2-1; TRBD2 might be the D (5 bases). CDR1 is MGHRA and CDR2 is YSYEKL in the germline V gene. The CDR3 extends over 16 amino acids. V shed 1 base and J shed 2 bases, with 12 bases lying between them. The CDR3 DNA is TGCGCCAGCAGCCAAGGACTGGGAGAGGCCTACAATGAGCAGTTCTTC. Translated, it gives CASSQGLGEAYNEQFF.

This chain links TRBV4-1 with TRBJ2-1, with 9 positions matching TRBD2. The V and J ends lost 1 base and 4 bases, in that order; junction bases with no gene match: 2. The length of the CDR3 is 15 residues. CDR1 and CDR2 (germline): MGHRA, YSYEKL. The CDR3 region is CASSQGLAGYNEQFF. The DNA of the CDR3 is TGCGCCAGCAGCCAAGGGCTAGCGGGATACAATGAGCAGTTCTTC.

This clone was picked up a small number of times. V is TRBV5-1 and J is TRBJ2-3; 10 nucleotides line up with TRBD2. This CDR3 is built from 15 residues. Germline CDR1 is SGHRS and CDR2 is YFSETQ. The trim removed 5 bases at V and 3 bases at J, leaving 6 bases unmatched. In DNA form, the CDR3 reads TGCGCCAGCAGGGATCTAGCGGGAGTGACAGATACGCAGTATTTT. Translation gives CASRDLAGVTDTQYF.

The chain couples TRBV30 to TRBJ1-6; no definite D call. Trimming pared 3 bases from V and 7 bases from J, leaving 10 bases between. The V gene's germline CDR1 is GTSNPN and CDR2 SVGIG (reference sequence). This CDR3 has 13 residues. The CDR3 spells CAWRSAANSPLHF. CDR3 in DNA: TGTGCCTGGAGGTCGGCGGCAAATTCACCCCTCCACTTT.

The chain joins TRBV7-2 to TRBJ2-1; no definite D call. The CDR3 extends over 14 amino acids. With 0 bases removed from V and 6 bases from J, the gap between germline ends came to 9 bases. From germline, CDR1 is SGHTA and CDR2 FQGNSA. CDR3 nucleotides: TGTGCCAGCAGCTTAGCTACCCCGAGCAATGAGCAGTTCTTC. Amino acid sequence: CASSLATPSNEQFF.

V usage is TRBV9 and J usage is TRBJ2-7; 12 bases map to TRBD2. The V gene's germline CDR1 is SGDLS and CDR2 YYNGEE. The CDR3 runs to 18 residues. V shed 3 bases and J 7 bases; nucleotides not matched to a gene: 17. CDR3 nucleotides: TGTGCCAGCAGCGCACGGGGCGAGCTGACTAGCGGGAGACGAGAGCAGTACTTC. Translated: CASSARGELTSGRREQYF.

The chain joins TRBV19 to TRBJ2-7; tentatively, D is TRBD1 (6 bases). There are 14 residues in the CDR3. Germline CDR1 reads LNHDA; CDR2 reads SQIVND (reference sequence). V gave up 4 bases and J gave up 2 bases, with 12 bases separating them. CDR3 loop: CASSKQQGPYEQYF. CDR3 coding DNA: TGTGCCAGTAGTAAACAACAGGGCCCCTACGAGCAGTACTTC.

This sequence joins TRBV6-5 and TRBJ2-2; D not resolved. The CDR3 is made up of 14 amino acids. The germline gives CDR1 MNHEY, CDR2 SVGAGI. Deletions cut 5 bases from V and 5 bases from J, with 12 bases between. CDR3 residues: CASSPRPRTGELFF. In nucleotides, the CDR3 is TGTGCCAGCAGTCCGAGACCTAGGACCGGGGAGCTGTTTTTT.

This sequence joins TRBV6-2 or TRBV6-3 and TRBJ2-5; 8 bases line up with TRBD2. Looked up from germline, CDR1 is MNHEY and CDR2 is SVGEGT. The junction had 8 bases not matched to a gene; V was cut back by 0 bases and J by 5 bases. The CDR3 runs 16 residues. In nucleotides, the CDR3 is TGTGCCAGCAGTTACTCGATTGAGCGGGAGTCGGAGACCCAGTACTTC. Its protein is CASSYSIERESETQYF.

This chain's CDR3 is CASSFERPSGSNTQYF. The CDR3 bases are TGTGCCAGCAGCTTCGAGCGGCCTAGCGGGTCAAATACGCAGTATTTT. The chain links TRBV7-6 to TRBJ2-3; 8 bases are a match to TRBD2. V was pared by 3 bases and J by 7 bases, with 12 bases of the junction left unmatched. Germline lookup yields CDR1 SGHVS and CDR2 FNYEAQ. CDR3 size: 16 residues.

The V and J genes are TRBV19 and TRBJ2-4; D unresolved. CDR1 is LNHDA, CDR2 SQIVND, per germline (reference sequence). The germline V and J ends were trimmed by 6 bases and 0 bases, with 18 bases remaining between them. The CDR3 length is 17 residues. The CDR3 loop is CASRPELKSKAKNIQYF. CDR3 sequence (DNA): TGTGCCAGTAGGCCCGAACTCAAGTCGAAAGCCAAAAACATTCAGTACTTC.

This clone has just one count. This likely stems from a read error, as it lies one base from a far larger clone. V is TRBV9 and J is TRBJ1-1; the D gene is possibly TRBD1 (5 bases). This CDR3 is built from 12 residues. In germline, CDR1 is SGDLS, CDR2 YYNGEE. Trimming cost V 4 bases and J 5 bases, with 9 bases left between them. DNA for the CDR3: TGTGCCAGCAGCCCCCGGGGGACTGAAGCTTTCTTT. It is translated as CASSPRGTEAFF.

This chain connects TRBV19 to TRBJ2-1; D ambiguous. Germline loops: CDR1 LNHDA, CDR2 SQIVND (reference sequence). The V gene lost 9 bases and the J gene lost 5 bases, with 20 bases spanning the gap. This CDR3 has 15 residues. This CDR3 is CASSYIGGSHNEQFF. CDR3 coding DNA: TGTGCCAGCTCCTACATTGGCGGTTCTCACAATGAGCAGTTCTTC.

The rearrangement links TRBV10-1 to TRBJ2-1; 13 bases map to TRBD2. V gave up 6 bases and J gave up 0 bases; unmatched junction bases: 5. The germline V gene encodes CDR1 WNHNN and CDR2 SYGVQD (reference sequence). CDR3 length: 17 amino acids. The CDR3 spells CASSDGLAGVSYNEQFF. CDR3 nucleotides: TGCGCCAGCAGCGACGGACTAGCGGGGGTCTCCTACAATGAGCAGTTCTTC.

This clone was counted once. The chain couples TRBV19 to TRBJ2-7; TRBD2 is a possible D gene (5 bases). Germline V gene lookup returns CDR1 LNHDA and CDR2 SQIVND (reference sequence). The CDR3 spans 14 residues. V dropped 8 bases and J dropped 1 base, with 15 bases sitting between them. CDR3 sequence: CASSKTDLSYEQYF. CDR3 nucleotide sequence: TGTGCCAGTTCCAAGACGGACTTGTCCTACGAGCAGTACTTC.

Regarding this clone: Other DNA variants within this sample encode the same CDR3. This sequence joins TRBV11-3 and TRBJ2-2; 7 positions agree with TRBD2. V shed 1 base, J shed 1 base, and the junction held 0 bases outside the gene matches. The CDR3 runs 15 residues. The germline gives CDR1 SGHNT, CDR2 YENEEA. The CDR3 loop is CASSLGGRNTGELFF. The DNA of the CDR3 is TGTGCCAGCAGCTTAGGCGGGAGGAACACCGGGGAGCTGTTTTTT.

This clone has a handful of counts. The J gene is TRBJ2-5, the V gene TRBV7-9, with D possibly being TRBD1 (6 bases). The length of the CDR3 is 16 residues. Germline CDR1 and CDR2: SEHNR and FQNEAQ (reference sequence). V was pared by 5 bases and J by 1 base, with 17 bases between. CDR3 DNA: TGTGCCAGCAGCACGACGACACAGGGTTTCCAAGAGACCCAGTACTTC. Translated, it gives CASSTTTQGFQETQYF.

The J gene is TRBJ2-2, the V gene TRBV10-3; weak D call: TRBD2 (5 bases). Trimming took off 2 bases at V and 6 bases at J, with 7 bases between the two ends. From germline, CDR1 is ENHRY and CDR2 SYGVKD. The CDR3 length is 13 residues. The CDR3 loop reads CAISENGAGELFF. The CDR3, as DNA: TGTGCCATCAGTGAGAACGGGGCCGGGGAGCTGTTTTTT.

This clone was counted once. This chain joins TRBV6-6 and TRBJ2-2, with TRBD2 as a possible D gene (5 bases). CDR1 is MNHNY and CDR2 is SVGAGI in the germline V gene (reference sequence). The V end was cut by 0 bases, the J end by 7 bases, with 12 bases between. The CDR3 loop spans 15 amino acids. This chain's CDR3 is CASSYSTGLGGELFF. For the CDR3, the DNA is TGTGCCAGCAGTTACTCTACGGGGTTGGGCGGGGAGCTGTTTTTT.

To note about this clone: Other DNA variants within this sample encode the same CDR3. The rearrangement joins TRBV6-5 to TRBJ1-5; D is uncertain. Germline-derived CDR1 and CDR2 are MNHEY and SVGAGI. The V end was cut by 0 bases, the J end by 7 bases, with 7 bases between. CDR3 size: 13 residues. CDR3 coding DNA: TGTGCCAGCAGTTACTCGAGAGGGCAGCCCCAGCATTTT. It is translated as CASSYSRGQPQHF.

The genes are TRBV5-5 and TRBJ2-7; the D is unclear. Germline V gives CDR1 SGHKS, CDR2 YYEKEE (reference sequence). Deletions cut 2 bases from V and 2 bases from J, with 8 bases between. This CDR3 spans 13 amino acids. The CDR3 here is CASSFTSTYEQYF. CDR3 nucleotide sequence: TGTGCCAGCAGCTTTACATCAACCTACGAGCAGTACTTC.